This TCR beta chain was sequenced in a study of blood T cell repertoires in COVID-19. Overall study: Sample material is recorded as cDNA or gDNA derived from T cells, B-cell-depleted T cells, or PBMCs.

CDR1 LNHDA and CDR2 SQIVND come from the germline V gene (reference sequence). Losses at the gene ends were 6 bases for V and 2 bases for J; bases not matched to a gene: 2. The CDR3 consists of 13 residues. Enrollment of patients from Seattle took place during active infection, with longitudinal follow-up. Concerning this clone itself: Additional DNA sequences in this sample encode the identical CDR3.

Authors' processing steps: Estimation of nucleated cell counts relied on the amplification of reference gene primers. Generated by immunoSEQ multiplex PCR, the TCRdb table keeps only in-frame clones and is missing some. D and trimming were read from the DNA, whereas the V and J calls and clone size are those reported in that table. Here the sample spans roughly 440,000 clones, approximately 88% being singletons. The clonotype originates from a woman in her forties or fifties with COVID-19, enrolled during active disease. The rearrangement uses TRBV19 and TRBJ1-1; 8 bases are a match to TRBD1. What was sequenced was peripheral blood. The CDR3 bases are TGTGCCAGTAGCGACAGGGGAAACACTGAAGCTTTCTTT. Amino acid sequence: CASSDRGNTEAFF. Complete variable domain (other parts from reference TRBV19 and TRBJ1-1): DGGITQSPKYLFRKEGQNVTLSCEQNLNHDAMYWYRQDPGQGLRLIYYSQIVNDFQKGDIAEGYSVSREKKESFPLTVTSAQKNPTAFYLCASSDRGNTEAFFGQGTRLTVV.